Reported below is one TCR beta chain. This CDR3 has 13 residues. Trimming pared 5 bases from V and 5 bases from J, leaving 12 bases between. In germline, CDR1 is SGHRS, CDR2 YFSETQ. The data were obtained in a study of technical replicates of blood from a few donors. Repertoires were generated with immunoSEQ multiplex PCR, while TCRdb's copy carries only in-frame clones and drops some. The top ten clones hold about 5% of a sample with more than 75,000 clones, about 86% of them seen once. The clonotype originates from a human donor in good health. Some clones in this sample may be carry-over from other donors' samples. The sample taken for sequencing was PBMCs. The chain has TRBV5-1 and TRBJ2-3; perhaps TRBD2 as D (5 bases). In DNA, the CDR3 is TGCGCCAGCAGTTACGAACTAGAAGATACGCAGTATTTT. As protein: CASSYELEDTQYF.